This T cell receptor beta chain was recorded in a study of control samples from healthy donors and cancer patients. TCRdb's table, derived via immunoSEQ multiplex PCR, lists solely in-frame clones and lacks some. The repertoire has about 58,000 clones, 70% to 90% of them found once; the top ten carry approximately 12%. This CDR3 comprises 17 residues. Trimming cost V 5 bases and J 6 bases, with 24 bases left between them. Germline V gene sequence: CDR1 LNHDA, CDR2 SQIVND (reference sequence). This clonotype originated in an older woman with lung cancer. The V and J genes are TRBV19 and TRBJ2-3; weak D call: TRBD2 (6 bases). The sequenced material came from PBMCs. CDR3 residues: CASSAPGEAGKRDTQYF. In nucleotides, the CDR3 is TGTGCCAGTAGTGCGCCCGGGGAAGCGGGCAAGCGGGATACGCAGTATTTT.